This TCR beta chain was found in a study of blood T cells in healthy people across ages. Study context: With template switching, about one barcoded beta molecule was captured per two T cells. General study points: Roughly linearly, TCR beta diversity per million T cells fell as age increased.

This clonotype was seen only a few times. Antigen: not known. Next came a second PCR, run for about 6 to 12 cycles, which used a sample-barcoded 5' primer along with a J-beta primer mix. MiXCR was run by TCRdb on the 5' RACE reads, yielding one entry per CDR3 protein. This table holds over 1,500,000 distinct CDR3 sequences, about 39% found once. V trimming: 3 bases; J trimming: 5 bases; junction bases outside the gene matches: 9. The CDR3 runs to 15 residues. Germline loops: CDR1 SEHNR, CDR2 FQNEAQ (reference sequence). The V gene is TRBV7-9, the J gene TRBJ2-7; 8 bases fit TRBD1. The sequenced material came from blood. The clonotype comes from a human donor in good health. This CDR3 reads CASSFEDREDHEQYF. CDR3 nucleotide sequence: TGTGCCAGCAGCTTCGAGGACAGGGAGGACCACGAGCAGTACTTC.